This record concerns one T cell receptor beta chain sequence. Germline assignment: CDR1 MNHEY and CDR2 SVGAGI. V was cut by 0 bases and J by 1 base, with 6 bases left in between. The CDR3 contains 14 residues. These data are taken from a study of blood T cell repertoires in COVID-19. Study-level background: The analysed material was cDNA or gDNA that came from T cells, B-cell-depleted T cells, or PBMCs.

Libraries were prepared by immunoSEQ multiplex PCR; TCRdb keeps only in-frame clonotypes and omits some of them. The sample comprises fewer than 300,000 clones, approximately 80% of which are singletons, and 8.6% rests with the top ten. The chain joins TRBV6-5 to TRBJ2-5, with D possibly TRBD1 on 6 matching bases. Sequenced: peripheral blood. The TCR was taken from a human donor in a cohort sampled during active COVID-19. The CDR3 DNA sequence: TGTGCCAGCAGTTACTCGGGGGCCCAAGAGACCCAGTACTTC. Translated, it gives CASSYSGAQETQYF.